This note documents a single TCR beta chain sequence. The data belong to a study of control samples from healthy donors and cancer patients. The CDR3 is made up of 17 amino acids. The ends lost 5 bases at V and 5 bases at J; junction bases unmatched: 9. CDR1 and CDR2 (germline): SGHTA, FQGNSA. The repertoire was sequenced with immunoSEQ multiplex PCR; TCRdb's copy has only in-frame clones and lacks some. The profile shows under 60,000 clones, more than 85% of them singletons. The source is a woman aged 50 to 60 with head and neck cancer. V usage is TRBV7-2 and J usage is TRBJ2-3; 14 nucleotides line up with TRBD2. The specimen sequenced was PBMCs. The CDR3 is CASSQTSGGAGLDTQYF. As DNA, the CDR3 is TGTGCCAGCAGCCAGACTAGCGGGGGGGCCGGTTTAGATACGCAGTATTTT.